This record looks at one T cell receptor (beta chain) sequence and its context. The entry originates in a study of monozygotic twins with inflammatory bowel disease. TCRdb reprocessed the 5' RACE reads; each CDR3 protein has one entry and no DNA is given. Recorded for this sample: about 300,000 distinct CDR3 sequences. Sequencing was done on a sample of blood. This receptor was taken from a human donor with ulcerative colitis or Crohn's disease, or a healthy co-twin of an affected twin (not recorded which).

CDR3 protein: CSASGGQPQHF. V gene TRBV20-1 combines with J gene TRBJ1-5. The CDR3 totals 11 residues. Germline CDR1 reads DFQATT; CDR2 reads SNEGSKA (reference sequence).